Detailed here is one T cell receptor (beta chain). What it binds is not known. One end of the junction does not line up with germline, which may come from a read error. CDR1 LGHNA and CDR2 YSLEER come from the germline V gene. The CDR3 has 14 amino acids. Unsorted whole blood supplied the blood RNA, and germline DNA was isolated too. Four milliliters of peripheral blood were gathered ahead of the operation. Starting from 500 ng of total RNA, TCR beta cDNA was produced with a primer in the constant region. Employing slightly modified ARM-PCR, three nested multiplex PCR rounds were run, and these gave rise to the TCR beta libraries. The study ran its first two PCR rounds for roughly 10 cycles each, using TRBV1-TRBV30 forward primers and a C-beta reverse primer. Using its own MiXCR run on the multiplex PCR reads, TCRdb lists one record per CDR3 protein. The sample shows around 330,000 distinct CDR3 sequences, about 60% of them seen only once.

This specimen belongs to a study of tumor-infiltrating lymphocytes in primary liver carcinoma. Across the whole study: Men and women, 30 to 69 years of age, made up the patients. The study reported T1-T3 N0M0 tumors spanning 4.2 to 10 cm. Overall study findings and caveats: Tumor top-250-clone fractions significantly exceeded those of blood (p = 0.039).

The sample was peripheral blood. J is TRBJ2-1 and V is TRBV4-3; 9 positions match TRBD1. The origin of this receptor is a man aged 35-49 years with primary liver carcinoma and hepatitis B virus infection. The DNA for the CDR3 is TGTGTCAGCAGCCCCAGACAGGGGGACAATGAGCAGTTCTTC. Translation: CVSSPRQGDNEQFF.